What follows are 2 T cell receptor beta chains derived from one specimen sequenced in a study of regulatory T cells in long-lasting Graves disease. Indicated time point: persistent/refractory GD, antithyroid drugs over 5 years with positive TRAb. The TCR library was made from RNA that had been extracted from PBMCs in TRIzol. The TCR beta library used iRepertoire HTBI primers with Arm-PCR amplification of CDR3. A single record per CDR3 protein comes from TCRdb applying MiXCR to the multiplex PCR reads. The profile shows a few hundred thousand distinct CDR3 sequences, 20% to 25% of them singletons. Sequenced material: peripheral blood mononuclear cells (PBMCs), taken when the disease was refractory, from a patient treated with antithyroid drugs. The origin of the receptors is a female donor with Graves disease.

The V call is TRBV19, the J call TRBJ1-5; 10 nucleotides line up with TRBD1. Trimming cost V 1 base and J 13 bases; bases outside gene matches: 7. The CDR3 contains 14 residues. Germline CDR1 reads LNHDA; CDR2 reads SQIVND (reference sequence). The CDR3, as DNA: TGTGCCAGTAGTATAGGCTTAGAGGGACAGGGGCAGCATTTT. It translates to CASSIGLEGQGQHF. The entire variable domain, with the rest obtained from reference TRBV19 and TRBJ1-5, is as follows: DGGITQSPKYLFRKEGQNVTLSCEQNLNHDAMYWYRQDPGQGLRLIYYSQIVNDFQKGDIAEGYSVSREKKESFPLTVTSAQKNPTAFYLCASSIGLEGQGQHFGDGTRLSIL.

In this sample, this clonotype turned up a few times. The genes are TRBV7-9 and TRBJ1-4; D call uncertain. The V end lost 4 bases, the J end lost 8 bases, and 14 bases lay between the germline ends. From germline, CDR1 is SEHNR and CDR2 FQNEAQ (reference sequence). The CDR3 sequence is 14 residues long. This CDR3 is CASSSYNNEEKLFF. The CDR3 nucleotides read TGTGCCAGCAGCTCCTATAACAACGAAGAAAAACTGTTTTTT. The full variable domain, rest sourced from reference TRBV7-9 and TRBJ1-4, is DTGVSQNPRHKITKRGQNVTFRCDPISEHNRLYWYRQTLGQGPEFLTYFQNEAQLEKSRLLSDRFSAERPKGSFSTLEIQRTEQGDSAMYLCASSSYNNEEKLFFGSGTQLSVL.